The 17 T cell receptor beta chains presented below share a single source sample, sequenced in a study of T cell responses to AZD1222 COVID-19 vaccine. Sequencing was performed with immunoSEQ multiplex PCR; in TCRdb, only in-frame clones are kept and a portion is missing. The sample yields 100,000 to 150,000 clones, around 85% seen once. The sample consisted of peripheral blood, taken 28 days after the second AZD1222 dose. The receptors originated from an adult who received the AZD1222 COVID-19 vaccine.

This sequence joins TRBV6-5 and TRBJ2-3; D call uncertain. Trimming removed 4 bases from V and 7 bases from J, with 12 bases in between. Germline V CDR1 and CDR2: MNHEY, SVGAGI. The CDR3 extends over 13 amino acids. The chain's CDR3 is CASSSPPIHTQYF. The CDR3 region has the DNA TGTGCCAGCAGTTCTCCGCCCATTCATACGCAGTATTTT.

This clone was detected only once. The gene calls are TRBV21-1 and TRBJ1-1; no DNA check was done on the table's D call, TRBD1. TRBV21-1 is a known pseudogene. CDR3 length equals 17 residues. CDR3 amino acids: CASSKEAPTGGGTEAFF. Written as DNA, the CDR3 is TGTGCCAGCAGCAAAGAAGCACCTACAGGGGGCGGCACTGAAGCTTTCTTT.

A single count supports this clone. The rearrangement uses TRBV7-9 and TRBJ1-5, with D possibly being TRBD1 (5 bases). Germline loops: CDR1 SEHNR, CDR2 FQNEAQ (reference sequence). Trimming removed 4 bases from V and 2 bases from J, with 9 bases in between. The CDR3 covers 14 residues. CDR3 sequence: CASSSGPGNQPQHF. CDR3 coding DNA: TGTGCCAGCAGCTCGGGACCCGGCAATCAGCCCCAGCATTTT.

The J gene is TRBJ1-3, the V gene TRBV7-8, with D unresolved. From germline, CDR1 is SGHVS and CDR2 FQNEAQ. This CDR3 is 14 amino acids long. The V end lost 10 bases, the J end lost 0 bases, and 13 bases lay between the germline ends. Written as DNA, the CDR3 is TGTGCCACCCAGACCTCAAGCTCTGGAAACACCATATATTTT. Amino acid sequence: CATQTSSSGNTIYF.

The CDR3 loop is CASRTSGTYEQYF. CDR3 nucleotide sequence: TGTGCCAGCAGGACTAGCGGAACCTACGAGCAGTACTTC. The V call is TRBV6-5, the J call TRBJ2-7; the match to TRBD2 covers 9 bases. This CDR3 contains 13 residues. The V gene's germline CDR1 is MNHEY and CDR2 SVGAGI. The J segment lost 2 bases and the V segment lost 6 bases, leaving 2 bases of the junction unmatched.

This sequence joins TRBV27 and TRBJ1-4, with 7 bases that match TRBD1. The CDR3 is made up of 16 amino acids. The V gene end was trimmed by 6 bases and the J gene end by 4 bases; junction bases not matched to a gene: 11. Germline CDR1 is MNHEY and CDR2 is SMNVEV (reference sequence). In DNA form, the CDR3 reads TGTGCCAGCAGCAACCGGGACAGCTTCTATAATGAAAAACTGTTTTTT. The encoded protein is CASSNRDSFYNEKLFF.

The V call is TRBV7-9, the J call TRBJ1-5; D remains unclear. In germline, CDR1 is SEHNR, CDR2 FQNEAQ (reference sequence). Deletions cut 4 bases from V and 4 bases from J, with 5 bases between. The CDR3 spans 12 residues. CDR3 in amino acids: CASSYRNQPQHF. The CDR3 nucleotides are TGTGCCAGCAGCTACCGAAATCAGCCCCAGCATTTT.

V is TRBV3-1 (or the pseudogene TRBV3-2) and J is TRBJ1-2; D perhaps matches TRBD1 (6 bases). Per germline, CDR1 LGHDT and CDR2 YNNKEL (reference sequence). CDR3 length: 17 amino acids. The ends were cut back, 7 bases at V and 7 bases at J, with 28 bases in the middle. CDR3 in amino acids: CASTAFGGGEPTGGYTF. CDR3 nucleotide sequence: TGTGCCAGCACCGCGTTCGGAGGGGGGGAACCCACGGGTGGCTACACCTTC.

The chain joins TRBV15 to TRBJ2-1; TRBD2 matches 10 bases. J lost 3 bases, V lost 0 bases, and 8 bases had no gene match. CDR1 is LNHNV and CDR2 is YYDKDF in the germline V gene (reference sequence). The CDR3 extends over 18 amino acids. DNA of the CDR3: TGTGCCACCAGCAGAGAAGCGGGGGGGCATATTAGCTACAATGAGCAGTTCTTC. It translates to CATSREAGGHISYNEQFF.

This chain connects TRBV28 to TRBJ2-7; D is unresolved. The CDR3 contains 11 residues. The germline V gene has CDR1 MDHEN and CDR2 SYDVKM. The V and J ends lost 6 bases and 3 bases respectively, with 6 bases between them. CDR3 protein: CASRSFYEQYF. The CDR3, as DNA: TGTGCCAGCAGGTCTTTCTACGAGCAGTACTTC.

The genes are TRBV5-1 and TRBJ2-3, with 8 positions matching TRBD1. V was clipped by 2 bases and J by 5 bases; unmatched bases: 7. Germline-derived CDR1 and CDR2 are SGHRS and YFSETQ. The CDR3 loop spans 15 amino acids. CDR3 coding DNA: TGCGCCAGCAGCTTCCTCGGGACAGGAGAAGATACGCAGTATTTT. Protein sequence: CASSFLGTGEDTQYF.

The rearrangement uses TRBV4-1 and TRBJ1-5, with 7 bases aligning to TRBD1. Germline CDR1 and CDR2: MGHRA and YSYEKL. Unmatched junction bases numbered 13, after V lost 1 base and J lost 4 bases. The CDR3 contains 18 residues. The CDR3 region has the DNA TGCGCCAGCAGCCAAGCACCCAAGGGGACAGATCTTAATCAGCCCCAGCATTTT. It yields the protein CASSQAPKGTDLNQPQHF.

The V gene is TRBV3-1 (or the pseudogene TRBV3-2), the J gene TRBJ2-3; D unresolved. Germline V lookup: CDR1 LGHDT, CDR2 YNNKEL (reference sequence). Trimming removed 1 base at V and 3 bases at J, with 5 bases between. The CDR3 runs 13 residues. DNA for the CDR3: TGTGCCAGCAGCCAAGTAGGGACAGATACGCAGTATTTT. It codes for CASSQVGTDTQYF.

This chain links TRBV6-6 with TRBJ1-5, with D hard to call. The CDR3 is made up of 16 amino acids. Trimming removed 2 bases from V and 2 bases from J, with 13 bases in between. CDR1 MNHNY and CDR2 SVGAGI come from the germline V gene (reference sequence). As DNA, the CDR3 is TGTGCCAGCAGTTACGGTGGGGAGTCGGGCAATCAGCCCCAGCATTTT. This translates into CASSYGGESGNQPQHF.

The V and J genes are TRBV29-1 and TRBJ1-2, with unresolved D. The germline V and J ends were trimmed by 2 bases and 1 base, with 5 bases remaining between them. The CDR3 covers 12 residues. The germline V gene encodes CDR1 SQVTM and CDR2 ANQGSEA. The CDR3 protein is CSVEQHNYGYTF. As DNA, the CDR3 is TGCAGCGTTGAACAGCATAACTATGGCTACACCTTC.

CDR3 loop: CASSMGRKNYGYTF. CDR3 coding DNA: TGTGCCAGCAGCATGGGACGGAAAAACTATGGCTACACCTTC. The gene calls are TRBV7-8 and TRBJ1-2; D might be TRBD1 (5 bases). Per germline, CDR1 SGHVS and CDR2 FQNEAQ. Trimming stripped 5 bases from V and 2 bases from J, with 12 bases between. CDR3 length: 14 amino acids. Full variable domain (remainder filled in from reference TRBV7-8 and TRBJ1-2): GAGVSQSPRYKVAKRGQDVALRCDPISGHVSLFWYQQALGQGPEFLTYFQNEAQLDKSGLPSDRFFAERPEGSVSTLKIQRTQQEDSAVYLCASSMGRKNYGYTFGSGTRLTVV.

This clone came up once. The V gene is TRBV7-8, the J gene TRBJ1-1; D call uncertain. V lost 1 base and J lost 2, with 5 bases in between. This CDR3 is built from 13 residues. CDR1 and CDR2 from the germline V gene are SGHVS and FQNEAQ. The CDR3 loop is CASSLGRNTEAFF. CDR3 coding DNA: TGTGCCAGCAGCTTAGGGAGAAACACTGAAGCTTTCTTT.